This T cell receptor (beta chain) was obtained from a study of shared clonotypes between healthy human individuals. Splitting the CD4+ cells yielded a CD45RA+ naive subset and a CD45RA-negative memory subset. Sequenced by immunoSEQ multiplex PCR; TCRdb stores in-frame clones only, minus some. The data show some 2,500,000 clones, more than 85% seen once. In this sample, this clone turned up once. J gave up 7 bases and V 5 bases, and 5 bases lay outside the gene matches. Germline-derived CDR1 and CDR2 are SEHNR and FQNEAQ (reference sequence). This CDR3 is built from 13 residues. This receptor was obtained from a man aged 18 to 30 in good health. Some clones in this sample may be carry-over from other donors' samples. The chain has TRBV7-9 and TRBJ1-2, with 9 bases aligning to TRBD1. Sequencing used naive CD4+ T cells from PBMCs. Subset indicated: CD45RA+ positively selected. The CDR3 region has the DNA TGTGCCAGCAGCGGGGGGACAGGGTTTGGCTACACCTTC. Translating it yields CASSGGTGFGYTF.